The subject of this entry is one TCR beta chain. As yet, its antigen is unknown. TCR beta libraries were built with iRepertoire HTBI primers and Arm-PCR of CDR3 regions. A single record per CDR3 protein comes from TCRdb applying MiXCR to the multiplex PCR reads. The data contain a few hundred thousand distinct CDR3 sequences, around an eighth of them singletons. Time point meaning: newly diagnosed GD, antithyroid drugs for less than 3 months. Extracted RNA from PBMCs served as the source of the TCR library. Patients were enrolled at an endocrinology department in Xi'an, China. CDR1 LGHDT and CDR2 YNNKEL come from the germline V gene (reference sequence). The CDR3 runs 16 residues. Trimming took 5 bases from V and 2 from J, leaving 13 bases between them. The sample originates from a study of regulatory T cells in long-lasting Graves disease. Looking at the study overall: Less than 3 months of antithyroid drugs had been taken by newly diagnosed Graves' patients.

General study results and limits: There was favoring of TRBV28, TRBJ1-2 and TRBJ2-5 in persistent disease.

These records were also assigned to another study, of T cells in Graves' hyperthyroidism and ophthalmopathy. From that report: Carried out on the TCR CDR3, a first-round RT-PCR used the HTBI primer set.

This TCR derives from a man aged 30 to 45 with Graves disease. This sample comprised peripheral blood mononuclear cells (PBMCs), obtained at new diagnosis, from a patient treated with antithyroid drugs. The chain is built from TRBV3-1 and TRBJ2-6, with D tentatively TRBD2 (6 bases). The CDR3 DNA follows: TGTGCCAGCAGCTGGTTCGGAGGGGCTGGGGCCAACGTCCTGACTTTC. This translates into CASSWFGGAGANVLTF. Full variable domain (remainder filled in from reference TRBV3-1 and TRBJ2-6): DTAVSQTPKYLVTQMGNDKSIKCEQNLGHDTMYWYKQDSKKFLKIMFSYNNKELIINETVPNRFSPKSPDKAHLNLHINSLELGDSAVYFCASSWFGGAGANVLTFGAGSRLTVL.